The 9 T cell receptor beta chains below all came from one sample that was sequenced in a study of cytomegalovirus exposure and HLA in healthy donors. The PCR made use of 60 Vbeta and 13 Jbeta primers. Clones were sequenced by immunoSEQ multiplex PCR, and TCRdb holds only the in-frame ones, with some missing. The sample has roughly 170,000 clones, roughly four fifths seen once. Sequencing input: PBMCs. The receptors come from a female donor in good health and CMV-seronegative.

This chain connects TRBV27 to TRBJ1-4, with TRBD1 identical over 8 bases. This CDR3 contains 14 residues. CDR1 is MNHEY, CDR2 SMNVEV, per germline (reference sequence). The trim removed 7 bases at V and 8 bases at J, leaving 9 bases unmatched. CDR3 in amino acids: CASKVGRGREKLFF. DNA for the CDR3: TGTGCCAGCAAGGTTGGCAGGGGGCGAGAAAAACTGTTTTTT.

This chain joins TRBV15 and TRBJ2-4, with a weak D call TRBD1 (6 bases). Germline CDR1 reads LNHNV; CDR2 reads YYDKDF (reference sequence). V lost 2 bases and J 6 bases, leaving 23 bases between the germline ends. This CDR3 contains 18 residues. As DNA, the CDR3 is TGTGCCACCAGCAGACCAAAACAGGGCCTCAGGGCCGTAAACATTCAGTACTTC. The encoded protein is CATSRPKQGLRAVNIQYF.

The chain joins TRBV7-9 to TRBJ2-1; 8 bases fit TRBD2. Germline CDR1 is SEHNR and CDR2 is FQNEAQ (reference sequence). With V trimmed by 1 base and J by 2 bases, 4 bases remained unmatched. There are 16 residues in the CDR3. This CDR3 reads CASSLGAGLAYNEQFF. The CDR3 DNA is TGTGCCAGCAGCTTAGGAGCGGGACTAGCCTACAATGAGCAGTTCTTC.

This clone was observed a few times. The rearrangement links TRBV19 to TRBJ2-5; TRBD1 matches 9 bases. The CDR3 is made up of 15 amino acids. J was trimmed by 4 bases and V by 5 bases; bases with no gene match: 8. Germline loops: CDR1 LNHDA, CDR2 SQIVND (reference sequence). The CDR3 protein is CASSVYRGLGETQYF. CDR3 DNA sequence: TGTGCCAGTAGTGTCTACAGGGGGCTTGGAGAGACCCAGTACTTC.

The rearrangement joins TRBV7-2 to TRBJ1-3; 7 bases map to TRBD1. V lost 0 bases, J lost 3 bases, and 5 bases stayed unmatched. CDR1 and CDR2 from the germline V gene are SGHTA and FQGNSA. CDR3 length: 16 residues. CDR3 DNA sequence: TGTGCCAGCAGCTTAGCAGGGGGCGCATTTGGAAACACCATATATTTT. It translates to CASSLAGGAFGNTIYF.

The chain carries TRBV27 and TRBJ1-4; no reliable D call. Germline lookup yields CDR1 MNHEY and CDR2 SMNVEV (reference sequence). CDR3 length equals 14 residues. V was clipped by 4 bases and J by 2 bases, with 8 bases between them. CDR3 amino acids: CASSSRRTNEKLFF. DNA of the CDR3: TGTGCCAGCAGTTCCCGTCGGACTAATGAAAAACTGTTTTTT.

This clone was seen a handful of times. V usage is TRBV4-2 and J usage is TRBJ1-6, with D possibly being TRBD1 (5 bases). The CDR3 runs to 15 residues. Trimming cost V 3 bases and J 6 bases, with 12 bases left between them. The germline V gene encodes CDR1 LGHNA and CDR2 YNFKEQ. The CDR3 reads CASSQEGGGNSPLHF. The CDR3 DNA follows: TGTGCCAGCAGCCAGGAGGGCGGGGGTAATTCACCCCTCCACTTT.

This clone has just a few counts. The chain recombines TRBV7-2 with TRBJ2-2, with 10 bases lining up with TRBD2. CDR1 is SGHTA, CDR2 FQGNSA, per germline. The CDR3 is 18 amino acids. The junction had 13 bases not matched to a gene; V was cut back by 2 bases and J by 7 bases. The CDR3 loop reads CASSLRAASGRMIGELFF. The DNA of the CDR3 is TGTGCCAGCAGCTTACGAGCGGCTAGCGGGAGAATGATCGGGGAGCTGTTTTTT.

The CDR3 DNA is TGTGCCAGCAGCCGTAGAGGGGGGGGCAATCAGCCCCAGCATTTT. Translated: CASSRRGGGNQPQHF. The rearrangement joins TRBV7-2 to TRBJ1-5; tentative D call: TRBD1 (6 bases). CDR1 and CDR2 from the germline V gene are SGHTA and FQGNSA. This CDR3 is built from 15 residues. Deletions cut 5 bases from V and 2 bases from J, with 13 bases between.